This paragraph covers one T cell receptor beta chain sequence. Its target is unknown. The germline gives CDR1 SGHRS, CDR2 YFSETQ. The CDR3 sequence is 17 residues long. Losses at the gene ends were 0 bases for V and 4 bases for J; bases not matched to a gene: 12. This sample is drawn from a study of post-analysis software for immune sequencing data. For the study at large: Progressive-relapsing, secondary progressive and relapsing-remitting multiple sclerosis were among the disease courses included. Study observations and caveats: A handful of TRBV segments (TRBV5-6, TRBV5-1 and TRBV20-1 among them) occurred more frequently in patients than in controls. Strong same-batch co-clustering of samples appeared with F measure clustering. The study found significantly lower normalized Chao1 diversity in multiple sclerosis patients than in controls.

The authors incorporated unique molecular identifiers into the TCR beta cDNA libraries. Input of roughly 0.95 to 11 million T cells yielded hundreds of thousands of cDNA molecules. TCRdb itself ran the PCR reads through MiXCR, one entry per CDR3 protein. In the table there are approximately 440,000 distinct CDR3 sequences, roughly 45% of which are singletons. Material for sequencing was blood. The J gene is TRBJ2-5, the V gene TRBV5-1; TRBD1 matches 7 bases. The receptor was isolated from a girl aged 5 to 17 with multiple sclerosis. The CDR3 is CASSLVGGVGVGETQYF. CDR3 nucleotides: TGCGCCAGCAGCTTGGTAGGGGGCGTGGGAGTTGGAGAGACCCAGTACTTC.